Below are 8 T cell receptor beta chains sequenced from a single sample in a study of post-analysis software for immune sequencing data. Carried by the TCR beta cDNA libraries were unique molecular identifiers. In TCRdb, the PCR reads were re-called with MiXCR into one record per CDR3 protein. This sample has fewer than 550,000 distinct CDR3 sequences, with around a third found just once. Notes on the study in general: Patients had higher frequencies than controls of roughly 5 TRBV segments, including TRBV5-6, TRBV5-1 and TRBV20-1.

Antigen specificity for these receptors is unknown. Input material: blood. The receptors were sampled from a girl under 18 with multiple sclerosis.

This clonotype was seen only a few times. The gene calls are TRBV5-6 and TRBJ2-7; 7 nucleotides align to TRBD1. CDR3 length: 16 residues. The J segment lost 2 bases and the V segment lost 1 base, leaving 9 bases of the junction unmatched. Germline values: CDR1 SGHDT, CDR2 YYEEEE. CDR3 in DNA: TGTGCCAGCAGCTTGACCTACCGGGACAGAGCCTACGAGCAGTACTTC. It codes for CASSLTYRDRAYEQYF.

The chain recombines TRBV20-1 with TRBJ2-1; 7 nucleotides agree with TRBD2. Germline-derived CDR1 and CDR2 are DFQATT and SNEGSKA (reference sequence). V dropped 3 bases and J dropped 0; count of bases not matched to a gene: 5. The CDR3 length is 15 residues. The CDR3 DNA reads as TGCAGTGCTAGTTCAGCGGGAATCTCCTACAATGAGCAGTTCTTC. Its translation: CSASSAGISYNEQFF.

The chain joins TRBV7-6 to TRBJ2-1, with 11 bases that match TRBD2. Trimming cost V 5 bases and J 5 bases; bases outside gene matches: 5. The CDR3 has 15 residues. CDR1 SGHVS and CDR2 FNYEAQ come from the germline V gene. As DNA, the CDR3 is TGTGCCAGCAGCAGACTAGCGGGGCTCGACAATGAGCAGTTCTTC. This sequence encodes CASSRLAGLDNEQFF.

As concerns this clonotype: A much larger clone lies a single base off, so this may be a read error. This rearrangement joins TRBV5-1 to TRBJ2-7, with a possible D match to TRBD2 (6 bases). CDR1 is SGHRS, CDR2 YFSETQ, per germline. V shed 0 bases and J shed 7 bases, with 11 bases lying between them. The CDR3 spans 13 residues. CDR3 sequence: CASSLGRGREQYF. The CDR3 coding sequence is TGCGCCAGCAGCTTGGGGCGGGGCAGGGAGCAGTACTTC.

The chain recombines TRBV10-3 with TRBJ2-5; D is tentatively TRBD1 or TRBD2 (6 bases each). Trimming stripped 5 bases from V and 9 bases from J, with 19 bases between. This CDR3 is 14 amino acids long. Germline V gene data show CDR1 as ENHRY and CDR2 as SYGVKD. CDR3 protein: CAISMTRGAEAQYF. CDR3 bases: TGTGCCATCAGTATGACTAGGGGGGCGGAGGCCCAGTACTTC.

This clonotype was observed a handful of times. The CDR3 spells CASSRVPGQVGLAGRGDTQYF. The CDR3 coding sequence is TGCGCCAGCAGCAGGGTACCGGGACAGGTCGGACTAGCGGGGAGAGGAGATACGCAGTATTTT. The rearrangement joins TRBV5-1 to TRBJ2-3, with TRBD2 matching 12 bases. CDR1 and CDR2 from the germline V gene are SGHRS and YFSETQ. The CDR3 extends over 21 amino acids. V lost 4 bases to trimming and J lost 5 bases; unmatched junction nucleotides: 23.

This clonotype came up a few times. The chain has TRBV7-3 and TRBJ2-3; D call uncertain. The CDR3 length is 15 residues. Germline values: CDR1 SGHTA, CDR2 FQGTGA. The V end was cut by 5 bases, the J end by 6 bases, with 18 bases between. CDR3 nucleotide sequence: TGTGCCAGCAGCCCTCTGGGGATCTTAGGGGATACGCAGTATTTT. It is translated as CASSPLGILGDTQYF.

This chain joins TRBV12-3 or TRBV12-4 and TRBJ1-1; TRBD1 might be the D (5 bases). Trimming stripped 6 bases from V and 11 bases from J, with 22 bases between. This CDR3 is 14 amino acids long. The CDR3 loop reads CASRLTGPTTNAFF. The DNA of the CDR3 is TGTGCCAGCAGGTTGACGGGACCAACAACGAACGCTTTCTTT.